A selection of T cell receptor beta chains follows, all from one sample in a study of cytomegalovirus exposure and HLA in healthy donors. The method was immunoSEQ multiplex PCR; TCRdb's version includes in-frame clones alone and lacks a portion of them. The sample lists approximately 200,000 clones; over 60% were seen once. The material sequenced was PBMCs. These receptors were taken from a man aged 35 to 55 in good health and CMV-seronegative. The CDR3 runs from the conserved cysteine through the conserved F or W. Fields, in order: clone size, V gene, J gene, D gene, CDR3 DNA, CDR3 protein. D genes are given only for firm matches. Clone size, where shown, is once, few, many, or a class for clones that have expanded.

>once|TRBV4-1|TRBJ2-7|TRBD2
TGCGCCAGCAGCCTCGGACTAGCGGGAACCTACGAGCAGTACTTC
CASSLGLAGTYEQYF
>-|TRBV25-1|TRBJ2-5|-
TGTGCCAGCAGTCAAAGCGAGACCCAGTACTTC
CASSQSETQYF
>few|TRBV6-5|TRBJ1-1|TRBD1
TGTGCCAGCAGTAAACAGGGGGGCACTGAAGCTTTCTTT
CASSKQGGTEAFF
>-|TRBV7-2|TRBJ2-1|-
TGTGCCAGCAGCAGGGACTTCAATGAGCAGTTCTTC
CASSRDFNEQFF
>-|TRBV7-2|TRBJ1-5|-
TGTGCCAGCAGCTTAGACGCACTCGGCAATCAGCCCCAGCATTTT
CASSLDALGNQPQHF
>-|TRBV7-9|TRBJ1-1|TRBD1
TGTGCCAGCAGCTTATCGACAGGGGGTTATGGGGCTTTCTTT
CASSLSTGGYGAFF
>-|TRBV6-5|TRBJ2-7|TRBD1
TGTGCCAGCAGGAGAGGACAGGGGGTTTCCTACGAGCAGTACTTC
CASRRGQGVSYEQYF
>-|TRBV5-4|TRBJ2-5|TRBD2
TGTGCCAGCAGCTTCGGGGGGGATGGCGAGACCCAGTACTTC
CASSFGGDGETQYF
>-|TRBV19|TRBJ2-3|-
TGTGCCAGTAGTGTACGGACACGGACGTTTGATACGCAGTATTTT
CASSVRTRTFDTQYF
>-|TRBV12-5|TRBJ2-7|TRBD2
TGTGCTAGTGGTCCCGGGGGGGCGCGGTACGAGCAGTACTTC
CASGPGGARYEQYF
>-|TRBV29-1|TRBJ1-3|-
TGCAGCGTTGGAAGGAGGAGCTCTGGAAACACCATATATTTT
CSVGRRSSGNTIYF
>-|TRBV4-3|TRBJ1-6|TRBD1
TGCGCCAGCAGCCAAGAGACCGGGACAGGGGGTAGAAATTCACCCCTCCACTTT
CASSQETGTGGRNSPLHF
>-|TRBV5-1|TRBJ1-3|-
TGCGCCAGCAGCTTGGTTATTGGGGCCCCAGGAGCGCCCGGAAACACCATATATTTT
CASSLVIGAPGAPGNTIYF
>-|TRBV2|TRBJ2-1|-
TGTGCCAGCAGTCGCACCAGGGCAGGGTCCTACAATGAGCAGTTCTTC
CASSRTRAGSYNEQFF
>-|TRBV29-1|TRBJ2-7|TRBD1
TGCAGCGTTCTCACAGGGGGCAGGTACGAGCAGTACTTC
CSVLTGGRYEQYF
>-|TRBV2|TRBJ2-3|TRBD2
TGTGCCAGCAGACTAGCGGGAGATGACGCAGATACGCAGTATTTT
CASRLAGDDADTQYF
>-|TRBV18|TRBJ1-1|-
TGTGCCAGCTCCCCTATGACGGGGAACACTGAAGCTTTCTTT
CASSPMTGNTEAFF
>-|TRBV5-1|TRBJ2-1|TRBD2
TGCGCCAGCAGCTTGGTCGGGACTAGCCCTGTCGATGAGCAGTTCTTC
CASSLVGTSPVDEQFF
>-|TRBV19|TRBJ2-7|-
TGTGCCACCAAGAGATCGAGCTCCTACGAGCAGTACTTC
CATKRSSSYEQYF
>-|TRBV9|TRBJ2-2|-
TGTGCCAGCAATGGGAGGTTGAGTAGACCTAACACCGGGGAGCTGTTTTTT
CASNGRLSRPNTGELFF
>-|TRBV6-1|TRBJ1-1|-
TGTGCCAGCAGAGATCCAGGGAGGCAGGACACTGAAGCTTTCTTT
CASRDPGRQDTEAFF
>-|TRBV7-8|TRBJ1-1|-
TGTGCCAGCAGCTCGCAGGTGAACACTGAAGCTTTCTTT
CASSSQVNTEAFF
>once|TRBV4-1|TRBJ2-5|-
TGCGCCAGCAGCCAAGTAGGGGCGAGGGAGACCCAGTACTTC
CASSQVGARETQYF
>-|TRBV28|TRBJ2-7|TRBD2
TGTGCCAGCAGTTGGAGCGGGAGGGACGAGCAGTACTTC
CASSWSGRDEQYF